This entry concerns a single T cell receptor beta chain. What it recognizes is unknown. Survey level was the resolution at which the v3.0 immunoSEQ assay ran. Assay used: immunoSEQ multiplex PCR; TCRdb lists only in-frame clones, some missing. The sample holds around 15,000 clones, about 80% seen once. Ahead of DNA extraction, samples held roughly 1-11 million cryopreserved PBMC each. This specimen belongs to a study of long-term antiretroviral therapy in people with HIV. Points from the study as a whole: Against controls, HIV repertoires showed narrower ranges of CDR3 length.

This CDR3 has 14 amino acids. V was cut by 4 bases and J by 0 bases, with 8 bases left in between. CDR1 SGDLS and CDR2 YYNGEE come from the germline V gene. This TCR was recovered from a man in his forties with HIV. This specimen consisted of unsorted PBMCs, obtained 2.1 years after starting antiretroviral therapy. The J gene is TRBJ1-5, the V gene TRBV9; D is unresolved. CDR3 nucleotide sequence: TGTGCCAGCAGCCCCAGTTATAGCAATCAGCCCCAGCATTTT. Protein product: CASSPSYSNQPQHF. Together with reference TRBV9 and TRBJ1-5, the CDR3 gives the full variable domain: DSGVTQTPKHLITATGQRVTLRCSPRSGDLSVYWYQQSLDQGLQFLIQYYNGEERAKGNILERFSAQQFPDLHSELNLSSLELGDSALYFCASSPSYSNQPQHFGDGTRLSIL.